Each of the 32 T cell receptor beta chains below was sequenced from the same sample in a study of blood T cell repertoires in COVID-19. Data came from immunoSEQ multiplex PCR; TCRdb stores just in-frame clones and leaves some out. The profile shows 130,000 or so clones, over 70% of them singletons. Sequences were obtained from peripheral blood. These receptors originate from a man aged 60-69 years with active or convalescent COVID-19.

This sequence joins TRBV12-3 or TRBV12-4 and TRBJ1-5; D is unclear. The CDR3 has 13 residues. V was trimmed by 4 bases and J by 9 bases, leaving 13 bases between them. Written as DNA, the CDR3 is TGTGCCAGCAGTTCGGGAAGGCACTGGCCCCAGCATTTT. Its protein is CASSSGRHWPQHF.

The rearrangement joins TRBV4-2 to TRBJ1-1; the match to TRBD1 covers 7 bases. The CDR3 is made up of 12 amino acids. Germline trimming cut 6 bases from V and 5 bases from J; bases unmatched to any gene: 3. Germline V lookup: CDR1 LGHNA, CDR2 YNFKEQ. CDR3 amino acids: CASRQQGTEAFF. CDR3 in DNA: TGTGCCAGCAGACAACAGGGGACTGAAGCTTTCTTT.

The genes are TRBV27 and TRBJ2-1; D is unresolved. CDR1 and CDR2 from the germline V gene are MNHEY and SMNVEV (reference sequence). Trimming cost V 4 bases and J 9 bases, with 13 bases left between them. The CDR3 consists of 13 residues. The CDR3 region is CASSSVLGSEQFF. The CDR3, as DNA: TGTGCCAGCAGTTCCGTCCTAGGATCTGAGCAGTTCTTC.

CDR3 DNA: TGTGCCAGCAGGATCCCGGGACAGGGGAATTCACCCCTCCACTTT. Protein: CASRIPGQGNSPLHF. This chain connects TRBV6-1 to TRBJ1-6; 10 positions agree with TRBD1. With V trimmed by 6 bases and J by 7 bases, 6 bases remained unmatched. Germline V lookup: CDR1 MNHNS, CDR2 SASEGT. CDR3 length: 15 amino acids.

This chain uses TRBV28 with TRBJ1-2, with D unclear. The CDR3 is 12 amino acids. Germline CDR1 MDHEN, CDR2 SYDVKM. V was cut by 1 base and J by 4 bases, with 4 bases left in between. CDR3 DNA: TGTGCCAGCAGTTTATCCTTCTATGGCTACACCTTC. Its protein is CASSLSFYGYTF.

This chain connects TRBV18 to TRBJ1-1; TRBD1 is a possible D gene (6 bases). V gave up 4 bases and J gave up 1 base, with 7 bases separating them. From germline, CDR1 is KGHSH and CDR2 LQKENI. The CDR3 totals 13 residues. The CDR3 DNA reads TGTGCCAGCTCACGGACAGCGAACACTGAAGCTTTCTTT. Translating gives CASSRTANTEAFF.

For the CDR3, the DNA is TGCGCCAGCAGCCGGGACAGGGGCTACAATGAGCAGTTCTTC. This sequence encodes CASSRDRGYNEQFF. The chain is built from TRBV10-2 and TRBJ2-1; 10 bases are shared with TRBD1. Unmatched junction bases numbered 2, after V lost 6 bases and J lost 3 bases. The germline V gene encodes CDR1 WSHSY and CDR2 SAAADI. The CDR3 contains 14 residues.

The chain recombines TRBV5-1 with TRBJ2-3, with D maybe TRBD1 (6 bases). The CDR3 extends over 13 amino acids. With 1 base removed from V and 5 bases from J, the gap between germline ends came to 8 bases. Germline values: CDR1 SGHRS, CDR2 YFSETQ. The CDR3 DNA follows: TGCGCCAGCAGCTTGCGGGACAAAGATACGCAGTATTTT. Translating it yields CASSLRDKDTQYF.

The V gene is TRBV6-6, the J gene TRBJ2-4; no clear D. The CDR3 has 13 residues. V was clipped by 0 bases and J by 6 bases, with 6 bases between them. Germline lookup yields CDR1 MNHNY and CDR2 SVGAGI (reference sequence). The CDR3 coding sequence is TGTGCCAGCAGTTACTCCTCAGGAAACATTCAGTACTTC. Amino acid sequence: CASSYSSGNIQYF.

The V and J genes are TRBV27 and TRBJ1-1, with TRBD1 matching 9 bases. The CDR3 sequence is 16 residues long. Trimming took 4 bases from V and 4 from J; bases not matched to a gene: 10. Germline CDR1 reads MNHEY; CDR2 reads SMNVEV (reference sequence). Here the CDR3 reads CASSSTGGGGSTEAFF. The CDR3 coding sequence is TGTGCCAGCAGTTCGACAGGGGGTGGGGGGAGCACTGAAGCTTTCTTT.

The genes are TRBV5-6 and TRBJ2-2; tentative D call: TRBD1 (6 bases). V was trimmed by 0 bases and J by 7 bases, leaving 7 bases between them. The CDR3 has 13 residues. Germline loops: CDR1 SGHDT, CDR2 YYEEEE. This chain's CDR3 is CASSLVGGGELFF. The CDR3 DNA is TGTGCCAGCAGCTTGGTAGGGGGCGGGGAGCTGTTTTTT.

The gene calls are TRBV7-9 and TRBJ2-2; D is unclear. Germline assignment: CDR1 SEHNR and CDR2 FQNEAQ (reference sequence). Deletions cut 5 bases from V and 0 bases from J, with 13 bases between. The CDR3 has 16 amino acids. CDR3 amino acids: CASSPQAVSNTGELFF. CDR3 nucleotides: TGTGCCAGCAGCCCCCAGGCAGTATCGAACACCGGGGAGCTGTTTTTT.

The CDR3 region has the DNA TGTGCCAGCAGCCCCTTAGCGGGAGCCGACAATGAGCAGTTCTTC. Its translation: CASSPLAGADNEQFF. V gene TRBV5-4 combines with J gene TRBJ2-1; 9 positions match TRBD2. Germline values: CDR1 SGHNT, CDR2 YYREEE (reference sequence). J was trimmed by 5 bases and V by 4 bases; bases with no gene match: 7. The CDR3 length is 15 residues.

The CDR3 nucleotides read TGTGCCAGCAGCCGGACTAGCGGGACCGCCTACAATGAGCAGTTCTTC. Translated, it gives CASSRTSGTAYNEQFF. V usage is TRBV7-2 and J usage is TRBJ2-1; 12 bases align to TRBD2. The CDR3 is made up of 16 amino acids. The germline V gene has CDR1 SGHTA and CDR2 FQGNSA. The V and J ends lost 5 bases and 2 bases, in that order; junction bases with no gene match: 4.

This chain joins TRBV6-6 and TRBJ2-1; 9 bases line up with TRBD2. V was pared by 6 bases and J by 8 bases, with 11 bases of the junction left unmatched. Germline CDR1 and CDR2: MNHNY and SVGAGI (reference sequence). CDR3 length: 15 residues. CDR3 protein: CASRRLAEGVYEQFF. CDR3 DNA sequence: TGTGCCAGCAGACGACTAGCGGAGGGAGTCTATGAGCAGTTCTTC.

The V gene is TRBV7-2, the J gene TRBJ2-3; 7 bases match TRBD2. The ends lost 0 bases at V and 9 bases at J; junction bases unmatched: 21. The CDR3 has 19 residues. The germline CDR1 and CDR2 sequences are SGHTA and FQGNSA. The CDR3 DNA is TGTGCCAGCAGCTTAGCCCCGGGTTTTAGGGCTAGCGGTGGTCGAACGCAGTATTTT. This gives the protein CASSLAPGFRASGGRTQYF. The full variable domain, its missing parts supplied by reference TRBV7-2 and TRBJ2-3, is GAGVSQSPSNKVTEKGKDVELRCDPISGHTALYWYRQSLGQGLEFLIYFQGNSAPDKSGLPSDRFSAERTGGSVSTLTIQRTQQEDSAVYLCASSLAPGFRASGGRTQYFGPGTRLTVL.

In nucleotides, the CDR3 is TGTGCCAGCAGTGAGGGCCTCTATGGCTACACCTTC. Protein: CASSEGLYGYTF. The chain recombines TRBV6-2 or TRBV6-3 with TRBJ1-2; D call uncertain. Germline V gene lookup returns CDR1 MNHEY and CDR2 SVGEGT. The V end lost 5 bases, the J end lost 4 bases, and 8 bases lay between the germline ends. This CDR3 spans 12 amino acids.

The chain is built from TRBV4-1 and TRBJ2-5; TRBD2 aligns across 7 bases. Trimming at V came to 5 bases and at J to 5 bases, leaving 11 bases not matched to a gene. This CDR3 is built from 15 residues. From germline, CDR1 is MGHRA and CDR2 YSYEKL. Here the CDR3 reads CASSLGGPAGETQYF. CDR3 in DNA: TGCGCCAGCAGCTTGGGAGGGCCAGCCGGGGAGACCCAGTACTTC.

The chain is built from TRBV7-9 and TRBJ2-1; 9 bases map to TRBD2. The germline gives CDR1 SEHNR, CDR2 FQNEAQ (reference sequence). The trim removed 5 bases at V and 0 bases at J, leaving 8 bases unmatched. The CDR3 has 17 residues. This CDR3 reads CASSPRLAESSYNEQFF. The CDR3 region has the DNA TGTGCCAGCAGCCCAAGACTAGCGGAGAGCTCCTACAATGAGCAGTTCTTC.

The CDR3, as DNA: TGTGCCAGCAGTTACTCGGACTTGAACACTGAAGCTTTCTTT. Translation: CASSYSDLNTEAFF. This chain joins TRBV6-2 or TRBV6-3 and TRBJ1-1; D is unresolved. Germline V gene data show CDR1 as MNHEY and CDR2 as SVGEGT. The CDR3 runs 14 residues. Trimming took 0 bases from V and 0 from J, leaving 5 bases between them.

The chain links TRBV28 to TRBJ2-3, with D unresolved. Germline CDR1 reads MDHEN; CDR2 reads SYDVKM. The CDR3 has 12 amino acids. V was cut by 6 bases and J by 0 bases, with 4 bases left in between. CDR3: CASRESTDTQYF. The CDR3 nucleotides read TGTGCCAGCAGGGAGAGCACAGATACGCAGTATTTT.

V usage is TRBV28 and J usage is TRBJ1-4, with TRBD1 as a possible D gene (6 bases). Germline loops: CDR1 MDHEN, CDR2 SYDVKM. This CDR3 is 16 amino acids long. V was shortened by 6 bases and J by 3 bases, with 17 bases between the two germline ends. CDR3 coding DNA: TGTGCCAGCAGCCGGGCCCGGACAGCTCCTAATGAAAAACTGTTTTTT. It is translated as CASSRARTAPNEKLFF. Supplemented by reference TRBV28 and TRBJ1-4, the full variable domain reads DVKVTQSSRYLVKRTGEKVFLECVQDMDHENMFWYRQDPGLGLRLIYFSYDVKMKEKGDIPEGYSVSREKKERFSLILESASTNQTSMYLCASSRARTAPNEKLFFGSGTQLSVL.

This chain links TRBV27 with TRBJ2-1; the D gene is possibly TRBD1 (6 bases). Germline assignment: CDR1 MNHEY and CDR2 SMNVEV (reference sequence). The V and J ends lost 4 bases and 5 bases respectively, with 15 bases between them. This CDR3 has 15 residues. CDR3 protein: CASSSSDKGDNEQFF. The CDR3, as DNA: TGTGCCAGCAGTTCCTCCGACAAGGGGGACAATGAGCAGTTCTTC.

The CDR3 DNA reads TGCGCCAGCAGCTTGTCGGGAAGCTCCTACGAGCAGTACTTC. This translates into CASSLSGSSYEQYF. V usage is TRBV5-1 and J usage is TRBJ2-7, with a tentative D call TRBD2 (5 bases). V was clipped by 1 base and J by 0 bases, with 8 bases between them. CDR1 SGHRS and CDR2 YFSETQ come from the germline V gene. The CDR3 is 14 residues long.

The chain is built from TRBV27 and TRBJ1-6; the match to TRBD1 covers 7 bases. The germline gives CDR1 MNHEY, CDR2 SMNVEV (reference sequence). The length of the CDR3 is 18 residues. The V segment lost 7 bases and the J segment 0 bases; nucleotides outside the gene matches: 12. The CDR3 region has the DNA TGTGCCAGCAAGATTGAGGGGGCGACGAGCTCCTATAATTCACCCCTCCACTTT. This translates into CASKIEGATSSYNSPLHF.

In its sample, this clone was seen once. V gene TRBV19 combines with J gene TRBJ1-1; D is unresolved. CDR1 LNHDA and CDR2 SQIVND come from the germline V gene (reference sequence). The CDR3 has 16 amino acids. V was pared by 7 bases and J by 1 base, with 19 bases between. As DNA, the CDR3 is TGTGCCAGTACCCCAAGGGCGGGGTCCCGGAACACTGAAGCTTTCTTT. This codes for CASTPRAGSRNTEAFF.

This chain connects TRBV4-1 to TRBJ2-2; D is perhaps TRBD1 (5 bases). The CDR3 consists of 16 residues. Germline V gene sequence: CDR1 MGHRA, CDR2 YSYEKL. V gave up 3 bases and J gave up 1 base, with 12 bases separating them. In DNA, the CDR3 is TGCGCCAGCAGCCACTCCAGGACACGGAACACCGGGGAGCTGTTTTTT. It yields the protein CASSHSRTRNTGELFF.

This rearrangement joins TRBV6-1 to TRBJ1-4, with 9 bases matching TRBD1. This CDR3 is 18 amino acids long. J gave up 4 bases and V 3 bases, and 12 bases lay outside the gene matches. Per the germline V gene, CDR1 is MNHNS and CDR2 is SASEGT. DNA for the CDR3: TGTGCCAGCAGTGACACAGGGGGCGTCGACCCCTTTAATGAAAAACTGTTTTTT. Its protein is CASSDTGGVDPFNEKLFF.

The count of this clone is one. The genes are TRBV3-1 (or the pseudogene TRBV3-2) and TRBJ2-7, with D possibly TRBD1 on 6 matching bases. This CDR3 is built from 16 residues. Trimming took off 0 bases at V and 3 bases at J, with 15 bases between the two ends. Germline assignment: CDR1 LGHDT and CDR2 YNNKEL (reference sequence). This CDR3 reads CASSQDLGTGRYEQYF. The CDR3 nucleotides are TGTGCCAGCAGCCAAGATCTCGGAACAGGGCGCTACGAGCAGTACTTC.

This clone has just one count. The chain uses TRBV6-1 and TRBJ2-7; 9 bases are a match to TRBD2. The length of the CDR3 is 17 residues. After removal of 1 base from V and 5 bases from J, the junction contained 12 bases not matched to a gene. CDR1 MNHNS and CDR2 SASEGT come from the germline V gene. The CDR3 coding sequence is TGTGCCAGCAGTGAAGTGTGGAGGATAGCGGGAGCCCACGAGCAGTACTTC. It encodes CASSEVWRIAGAHEQYF.

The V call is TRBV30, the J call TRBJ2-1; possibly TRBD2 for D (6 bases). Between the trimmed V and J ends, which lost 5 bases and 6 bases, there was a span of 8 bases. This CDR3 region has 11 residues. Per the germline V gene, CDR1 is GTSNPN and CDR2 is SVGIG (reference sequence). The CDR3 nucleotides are TGTGCCTGGGGGAGGTTCAATGAGCAGTTCTTC. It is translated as CAWGRFNEQFF.

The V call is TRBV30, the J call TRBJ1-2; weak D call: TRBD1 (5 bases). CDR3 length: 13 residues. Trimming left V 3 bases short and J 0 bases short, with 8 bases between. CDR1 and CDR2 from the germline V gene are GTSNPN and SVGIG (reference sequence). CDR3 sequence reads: CAWSPTANYGYTF. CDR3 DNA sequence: TGTGCCTGGAGCCCGACAGCTAACTATGGCTACACCTTC.